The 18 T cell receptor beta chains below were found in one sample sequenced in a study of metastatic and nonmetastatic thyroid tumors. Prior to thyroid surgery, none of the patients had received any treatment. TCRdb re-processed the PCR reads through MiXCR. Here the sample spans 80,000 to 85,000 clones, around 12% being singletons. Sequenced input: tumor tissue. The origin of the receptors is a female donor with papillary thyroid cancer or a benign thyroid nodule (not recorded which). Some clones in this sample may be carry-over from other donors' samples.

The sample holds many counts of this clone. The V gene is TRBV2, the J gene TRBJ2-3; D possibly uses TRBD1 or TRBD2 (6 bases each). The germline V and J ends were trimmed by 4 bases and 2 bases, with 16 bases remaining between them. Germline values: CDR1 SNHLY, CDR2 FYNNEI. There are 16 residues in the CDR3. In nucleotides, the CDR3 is TGTGCCAGCAGTGCCCCGGGGGCGGTGCTCACAGATACGCAGTATTTT. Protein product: CASSAPGAVLTDTQYF. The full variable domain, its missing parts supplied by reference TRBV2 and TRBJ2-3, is EPEVTQTPSHQVTQMGQEVILRCVPISNHLYFYWYRQILGQKVEFLVSFYNNEISEKSEIFDDQFSVERPDGSNFTLKIRSTKLEDSAMYFCASSAPGAVLTDTQYFGPGTRLTVL.

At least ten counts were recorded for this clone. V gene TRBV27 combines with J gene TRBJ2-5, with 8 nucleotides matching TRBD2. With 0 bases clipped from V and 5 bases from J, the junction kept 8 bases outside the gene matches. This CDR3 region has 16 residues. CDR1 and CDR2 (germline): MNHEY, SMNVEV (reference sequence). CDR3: CASSLSTSGDWETQYF. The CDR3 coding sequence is TGTGCCAGCAGTTTATCTACTAGCGGAGATTGGGAGACCCAGTACTTC.

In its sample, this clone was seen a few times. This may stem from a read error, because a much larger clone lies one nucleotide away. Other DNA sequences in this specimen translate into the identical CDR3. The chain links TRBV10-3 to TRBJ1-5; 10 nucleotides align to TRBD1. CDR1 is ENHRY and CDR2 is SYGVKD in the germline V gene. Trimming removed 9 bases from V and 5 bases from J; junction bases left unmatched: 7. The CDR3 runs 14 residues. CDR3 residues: CAIGTGDDHQPQHF. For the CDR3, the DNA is TGTGCCATAGGGACAGGGGATGATCATCAGCCCCAGCATTTT.

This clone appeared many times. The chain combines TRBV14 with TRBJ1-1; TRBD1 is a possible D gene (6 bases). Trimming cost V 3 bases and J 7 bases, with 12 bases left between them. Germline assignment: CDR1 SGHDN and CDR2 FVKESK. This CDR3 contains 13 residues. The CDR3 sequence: CASSHLMDSEAFF. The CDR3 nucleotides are TGTGCCAGCAGCCACCTTATGGACAGTGAAGCTTTCTTT. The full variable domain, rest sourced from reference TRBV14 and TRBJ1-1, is EAGVTQFPSHSVIEKGQTVTLRCDPISGHDNLYWYRRVMGKEIKFLLHFVKESKQDESGMPNNRFLAERTGGTYSTLKVQPAELEDSGVYFCASSHLMDSEAFFGQGTRLTVV.

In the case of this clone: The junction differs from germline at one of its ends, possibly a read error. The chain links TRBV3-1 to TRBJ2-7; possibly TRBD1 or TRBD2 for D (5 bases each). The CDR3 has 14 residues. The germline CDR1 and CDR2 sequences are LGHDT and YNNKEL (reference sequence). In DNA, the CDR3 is TGTGCCAGCAGCTTCCGGGACGTAAACTACGAGCAGTGCTTC. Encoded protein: CASSFRDVNYEQCF.

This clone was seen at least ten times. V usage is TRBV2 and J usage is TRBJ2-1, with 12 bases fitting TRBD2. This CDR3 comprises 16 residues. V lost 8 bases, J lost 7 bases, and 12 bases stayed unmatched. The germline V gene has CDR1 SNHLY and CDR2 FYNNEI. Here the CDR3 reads CASLPILAGGRNEQFF. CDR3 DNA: TGTGCCAGCCTACCCATTCTAGCGGGAGGGCGGAATGAGCAGTTCTTC.

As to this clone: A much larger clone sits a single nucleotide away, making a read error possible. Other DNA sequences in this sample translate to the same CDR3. As DNA, the CDR3 is TGTGCCAGCAGCATAGCGAGTAGCACAGATACCCAGTATTTT. This sequence encodes CASSIASSTDTQYF. The rearrangement links TRBV9 to TRBJ2-3; TRBD2 is a possible D gene (5 bases). Per germline, CDR1 SGDLS and CDR2 YYNGEE. There are 14 residues in the CDR3.

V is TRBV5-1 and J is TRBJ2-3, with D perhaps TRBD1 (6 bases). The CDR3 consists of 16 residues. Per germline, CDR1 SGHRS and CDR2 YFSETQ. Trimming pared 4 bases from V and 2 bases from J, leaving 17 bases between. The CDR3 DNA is TGCGCCAGCAGCCCGGTGATACAGGGAATCACAGATACGCAGTATTTT. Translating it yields CASSPVIQGITDTQYF. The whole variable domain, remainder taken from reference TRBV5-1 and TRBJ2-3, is KAGVTQTPRYLIKTRGQQVTLSCSPISGHRSVSWYQQTPGQGLQFLFEYFSETQRNKGNFPGRFSGRQFSNSRSEMNVSTLELGDSALYLCASSPVIQGITDTQYFGPGTRLTVL.

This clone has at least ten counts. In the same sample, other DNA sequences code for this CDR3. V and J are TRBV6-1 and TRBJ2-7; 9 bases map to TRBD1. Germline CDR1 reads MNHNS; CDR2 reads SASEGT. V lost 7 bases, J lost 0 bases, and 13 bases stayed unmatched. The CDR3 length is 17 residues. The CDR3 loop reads CASTPGRDRAFSYEQYF. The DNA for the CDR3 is TGTGCCAGCACCCCGGGAAGGGACAGGGCCTTCTCCTACGAGCAGTACTTC.

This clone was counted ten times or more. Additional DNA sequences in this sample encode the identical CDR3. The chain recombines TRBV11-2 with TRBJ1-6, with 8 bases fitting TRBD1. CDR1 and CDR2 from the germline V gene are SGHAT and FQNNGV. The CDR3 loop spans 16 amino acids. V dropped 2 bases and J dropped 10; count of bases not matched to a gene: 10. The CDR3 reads CASSLRATDRVSPLHF. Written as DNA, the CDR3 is TGTGCCAGCAGCTTACGGGCGACGGACAGGGTATCACCCCTCCACTTT.

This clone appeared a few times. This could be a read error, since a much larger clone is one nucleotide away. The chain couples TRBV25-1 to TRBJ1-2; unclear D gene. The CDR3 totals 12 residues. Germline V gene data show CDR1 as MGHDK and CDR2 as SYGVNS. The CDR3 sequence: CAISEMGSGYTF. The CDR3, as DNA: TGTGCCATCAGTGAAATGGGTTCGGGCTACACCTTC.

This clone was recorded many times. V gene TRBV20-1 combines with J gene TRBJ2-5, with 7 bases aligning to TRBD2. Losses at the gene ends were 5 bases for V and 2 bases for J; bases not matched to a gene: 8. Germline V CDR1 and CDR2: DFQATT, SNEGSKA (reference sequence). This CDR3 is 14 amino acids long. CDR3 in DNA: TGCAGTGCTGGTGGCCGAGCGGGGCAAGAGACCCAGTACTTC. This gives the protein CSAGGRAGQETQYF.

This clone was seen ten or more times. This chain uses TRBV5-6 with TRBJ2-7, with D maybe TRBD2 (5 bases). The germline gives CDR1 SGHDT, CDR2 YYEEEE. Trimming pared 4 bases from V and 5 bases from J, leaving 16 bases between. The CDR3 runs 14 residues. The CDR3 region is CASSPAGKSNEQYF. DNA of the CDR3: TGTGCCAGCAGCCCGGCCGGGAAGAGCAACGAGCAGTACTTC.

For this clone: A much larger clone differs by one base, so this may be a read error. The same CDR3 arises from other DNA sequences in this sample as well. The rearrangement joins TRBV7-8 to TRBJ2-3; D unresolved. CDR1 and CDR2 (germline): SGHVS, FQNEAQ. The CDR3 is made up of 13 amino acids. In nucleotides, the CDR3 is TGTGCCAGCAGCTTAATTGGAACAGATACCCAGTATTTT. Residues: CASSLIGTDTQYF.

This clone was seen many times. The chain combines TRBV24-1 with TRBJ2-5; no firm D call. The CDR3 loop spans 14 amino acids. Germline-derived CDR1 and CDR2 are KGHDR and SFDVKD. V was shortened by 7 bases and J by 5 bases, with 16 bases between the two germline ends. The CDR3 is CATRARLHGETQYF. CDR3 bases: TGTGCCACCAGGGCCCGGTTGCACGGGGAGACCCAGTACTTC.

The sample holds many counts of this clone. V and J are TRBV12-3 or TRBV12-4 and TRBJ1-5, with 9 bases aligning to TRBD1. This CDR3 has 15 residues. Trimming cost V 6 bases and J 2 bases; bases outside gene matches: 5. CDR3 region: CASSPGQGGNQPQHF. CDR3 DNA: TGTGCCAGCAGCCCGGGACAGGGAGGCAATCAGCCCCAGCATTTT.

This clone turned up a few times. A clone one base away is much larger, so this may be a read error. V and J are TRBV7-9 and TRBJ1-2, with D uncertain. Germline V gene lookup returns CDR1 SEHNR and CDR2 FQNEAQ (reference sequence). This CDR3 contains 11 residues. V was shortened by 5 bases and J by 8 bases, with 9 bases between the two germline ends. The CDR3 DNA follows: TGTGCCAGCAGCCTGTCCGGGGGCTACACCTTC. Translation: CASSLSGGYTF.

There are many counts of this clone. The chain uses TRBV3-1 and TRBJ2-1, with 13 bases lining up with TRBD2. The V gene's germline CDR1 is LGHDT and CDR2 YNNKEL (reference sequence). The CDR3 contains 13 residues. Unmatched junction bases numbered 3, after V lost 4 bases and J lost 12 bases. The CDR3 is CASSPGLAGRQFF. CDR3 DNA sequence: TGTGCCAGCAGCCCGGGACTAGCGGGACGGCAGTTCTTC.